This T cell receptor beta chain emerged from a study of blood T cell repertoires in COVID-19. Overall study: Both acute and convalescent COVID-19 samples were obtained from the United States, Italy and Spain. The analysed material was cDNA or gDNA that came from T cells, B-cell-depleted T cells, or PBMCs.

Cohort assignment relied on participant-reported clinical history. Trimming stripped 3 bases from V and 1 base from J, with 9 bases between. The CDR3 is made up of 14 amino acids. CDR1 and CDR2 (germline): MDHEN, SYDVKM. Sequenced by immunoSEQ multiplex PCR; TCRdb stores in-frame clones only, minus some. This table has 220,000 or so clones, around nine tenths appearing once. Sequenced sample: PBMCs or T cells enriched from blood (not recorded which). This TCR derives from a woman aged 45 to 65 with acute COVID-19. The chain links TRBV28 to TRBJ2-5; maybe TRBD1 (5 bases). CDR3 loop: CASSFGAVQETQYF. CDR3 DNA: TGTGCCAGCAGTTTTGGGGCAGTCCAAGAGACCCAGTACTTC.